The clone carrying this T cell receptor beta chain was recorded many times. These data are taken from a study of T cells in Graves' hyperthyroidism and ophthalmopathy. Researchers amplified the TCR beta CDR3 regions from RNA transcripts. With the HTBI primer set, the TCR CDR3 went through a first round of RT-PCR. Using its own MiXCR run on the multiplex PCR reads, TCRdb lists one record per CDR3 protein. This repertoire shows hundreds of thousands of distinct CDR3 sequences, 14% found once; its top ten account for about 14%. Germline V gene data show CDR1 as SGHRS and CDR2 as YFSETQ. This CDR3 region has 14 residues. V lost 0 bases, J lost 7 bases, and 11 bases lay in between.

The TCR comes from a woman aged 40 to 50 with Graves' hyperthyroidism. The sequenced sample was blood. The V gene is TRBV5-1, the J gene TRBJ1-3, with TRBD1 as a possible D gene (5 bases). The CDR3 here is CASSLEGLENTIYF. Written as DNA, the CDR3 is TGCGCCAGCAGCTTGGAGGGGTTGGAGAACACCATATATTTT.